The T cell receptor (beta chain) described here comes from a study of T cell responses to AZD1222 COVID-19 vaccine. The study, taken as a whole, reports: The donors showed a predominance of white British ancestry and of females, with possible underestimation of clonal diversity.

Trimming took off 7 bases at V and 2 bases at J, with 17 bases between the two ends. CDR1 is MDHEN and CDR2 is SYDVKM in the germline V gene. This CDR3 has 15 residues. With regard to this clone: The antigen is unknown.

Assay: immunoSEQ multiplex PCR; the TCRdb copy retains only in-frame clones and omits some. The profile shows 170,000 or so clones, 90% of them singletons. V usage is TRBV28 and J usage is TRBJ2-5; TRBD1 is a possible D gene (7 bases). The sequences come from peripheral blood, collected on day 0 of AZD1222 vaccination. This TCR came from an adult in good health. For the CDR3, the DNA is TGTGCCAGCACTGATTCAGGGGGGATTCAAGAGACCCAGTACTTC. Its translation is CASTDSGGIQETQYF.